The rows below give T cell receptor beta chains drawn from one sample of a study of blood T cell repertoires in COVID-19. Data came from immunoSEQ multiplex PCR; TCRdb stores just in-frame clones and leaves some out. The sample lists about 44,000 clones; approximately 88% were seen once. Sample: peripheral blood. The receptors originated from a woman aged 35 to 49 with acute or convalescent COVID-19. The CDR3 runs from the conserved cysteine through the conserved F or W. Each record gives: D gene, J gene, V gene, clone size, CDR3 protein, CDR3 DNA. The D gene is left open where the match is weak. Clone size appears in some rows only: once, few, many, or a class for an expanded clone.

D gene: NA
J gene: TRBJ2-3
V gene: TRBV11-2
clone size: NA
CDR3 protein: CASSFSQRPTDTQYF
CDR3 DNA: TGTGCCAGCAGCTTTTCACAGAGACCCACAGATACGCAGTATTTT

D gene: TRBD2
J gene: TRBJ2-1
V gene: TRBV29-1
clone size: NA
CDR3 protein: CSVGERGLIPTMEQFF
CDR3 DNA: TGCAGCGTGGGGGAAAGGGGACTAATTCCTACAATGGAGCAGTTCTTC

D gene: TRBD1
J gene: TRBJ2-7
V gene: TRBV11-2
clone size: few
CDR3 protein: CASSSSGTAHYEQYF
CDR3 DNA: TGTGCCAGCAGCTCTTCCGGGACAGCTCACTACGAGCAGTACTTC

D gene: NA
J gene: TRBJ2-1
V gene: TRBV10-3
clone size: NA
CDR3 protein: CAIRGAGQSYNEQFF
CDR3 DNA: TGTGCCATCAGGGGGGCGGGACAGAGCTACAATGAGCAGTTCTTC

D gene: NA
J gene: TRBJ1-4
V gene: TRBV29-1
clone size: NA
CDR3 protein: CSVDSASNEKLFF
CDR3 DNA: TGCAGCGTTGATTCTGCGAGTAATGAAAAACTGTTTTTT

D gene: TRBD2
J gene: TRBJ2-7
V gene: TRBV28
clone size: NA
CDR3 protein: CASSSLTSGSYEQYF
CDR3 DNA: TGTGCCAGCAGTTCTTTGACTAGCGGGTCCTACGAGCAGTACTTC

D gene: NA
J gene: TRBJ1-2
V gene: TRBV4-2
clone size: NA
CDR3 protein: CASSQEAQGVGGYTF
CDR3 DNA: TGTGCCAGCAGCCAAGAGGCACAGGGAGTAGGAGGCTACACCTTC

D gene: TRBD1
J gene: TRBJ2-7
V gene: TRBV6-1
clone size: NA
CDR3 protein: CASSEYGGQGASSYEQYF
CDR3 DNA: TGTGCCAGCAGTGAATATGGGGGCCAGGGGGCAAGTTCCTACGAGCAGTACTTC

D gene: NA
J gene: TRBJ1-6
V gene: TRBV6-6
clone size: few
CDR3 protein: CASSQRPDSHHF
CDR3 DNA: TGTGCCAGCAGCCAACGCCCGGACAGTCACCACTTT

D gene: TRBD1
J gene: TRBJ1-2
V gene: TRBV11-2
clone size: once
CDR3 protein: CASSSTGGAYGYTF
CDR3 DNA: TGTGCCAGCAGCTCGACAGGGGGCGCGTATGGCTACACCTTC

D gene: TRBD1
J gene: TRBJ1-2
V gene: TRBV7-2
clone size: NA
CDR3 protein: CASSKDRQGSTF
CDR3 DNA: TGTGCCAGCAGCAAAGACCGACAGGGATCTACCTTC

D gene: TRBD1
J gene: TRBJ2-3
V gene: TRBV5-1
clone size: NA
CDR3 protein: CASSSSTGGTDTQYF
CDR3 DNA: TGCGCCAGCAGCTCCTCGACAGGGGGCACAGATACGCAGTATTTT

D gene: TRBD2
J gene: TRBJ2-1
V gene: TRBV7-3
clone size: NA
CDR3 protein: CASSLSGGPYNEQFF
CDR3 DNA: TGTGCCAGCAGCTTAAGCGGGGGGCCTTACAATGAGCAGTTCTTC

D gene: NA
J gene: TRBJ1-3
V gene: TRBV6-5
clone size: NA
CDR3 protein: CASGKRSGNTIYF
CDR3 DNA: TGTGCCAGCGGCAAACGCTCTGGAAACACCATATATTTT

D gene: NA
J gene: TRBJ1-1
V gene: TRBV29-1
clone size: once
CDR3 protein: CSVGGLNTEAFF
CDR3 DNA: TGCAGCGTTGGGGGGCTGAACACTGAAGCTTTCTTT

D gene: NA
J gene: TRBJ1-1
V gene: TRBV15
clone size: NA
CDR3 protein: CATSRDLYRPEAFF
CDR3 DNA: TGTGCCACCAGCAGAGATCTATACAGGCCTGAAGCTTTCTTT

D gene: TRBD1
J gene: TRBJ1-2
V gene: TRBV28
clone size: NA
CDR3 protein: CASRDLPGQGFYGYTF
CDR3 DNA: TGTGCCAGCAGGGACTTACCGGGACAGGGCTTCTATGGCTACACCTTC

D gene: TRBD1
J gene: TRBJ1-5
V gene: TRBV5-1
clone size: few
CDR3 protein: CASSFTGDSNQPQHF
CDR3 DNA: TGCGCCAGCAGCTTTACAGGGGATAGCAATCAGCCCCAGCATTTT

D gene: NA
J gene: TRBJ1-2
V gene: TRBV11-2
clone size: NA
CDR3 protein: CASSLDDRPGYYYGYTF
CDR3 DNA: TGTGCCAGCAGCTTAGATGACAGACCCGGATACTACTATGGCTACACCTTC

D gene: TRBD2
J gene: TRBJ2-3
V gene: TRBV5-4
clone size: NA
CDR3 protein: CASSILAGGRTDTQYF
CDR3 DNA: TGTGCCAGCAGCATTTTAGCGGGGGGGCGCACAGATACGCAGTATTTT

D gene: NA
J gene: TRBJ1-2
V gene: TRBV27
clone size: NA
CDR3 protein: CASSFAGLYGYTF
CDR3 DNA: TGTGCCAGCAGTTTTGCAGGGCTCTATGGCTACACCTTC

D gene: NA
J gene: TRBJ2-7
V gene: TRBV6-6
clone size: NA
CDR3 protein: CASSYSAGLYEQYF
CDR3 DNA: TGTGCCAGCAGTTACTCGGCAGGCCTCTACGAGCAGTACTTC

D gene: NA
J gene: TRBJ1-1
V gene: TRBV2
clone size: NA
CDR3 protein: CASSQRGITEAFF
CDR3 DNA: TGTGCCAGCAGTCAACGGGGGATCACTGAAGCTTTCTTT

D gene: NA
J gene: TRBJ2-5
V gene: TRBV11-2
clone size: NA
CDR3 protein: CASSLDGRREETQYF
CDR3 DNA: TGTGCCAGCAGCTTAGATGGACGCAGGGAAGAGACCCAGTACTTC

D gene: NA
J gene: TRBJ1-5
V gene: TRBV12-3/TRBV12-4
clone size: NA
CDR3 protein: CASSQGNQPQHF
CDR3 DNA: TGTGCCAGCAGTCAGGGCAACCAGCCCCAGCATTTT

D gene: TRBD1
J gene: TRBJ1-4
V gene: TRBV5-4
clone size: NA
CDR3 protein: CASSSTGTVHEKLFF
CDR3 DNA: TGTGCCAGCAGCTCTACCGGGACAGTTCATGAAAAACTGTTTTTT

D gene: NA
J gene: TRBJ1-1
V gene: TRBV9
clone size: NA
CDR3 protein: CASSEQGGTTEAFF
CDR3 DNA: TGTGCCAGCAGCGAACAGGGTGGTACCACTGAAGCTTTCTTT

D gene: NA
J gene: TRBJ1-5
V gene: TRBV28
clone size: NA
CDR3 protein: CASSFIGGSLNQPQHF
CDR3 DNA: TGTGCCAGCAGTTTTATCGGGGGGAGCCTCAATCAGCCCCAGCATTTT

D gene: TRBD1
J gene: TRBJ1-2
V gene: TRBV19
clone size: NA
CDR3 protein: CASSTRTGPYGYTF
CDR3 DNA: TGTGCCAGTAGTACGCGGACAGGGCCCTATGGCTACACCTTC

D gene: TRBD2
J gene: TRBJ2-1
V gene: TRBV29-1
clone size: few
CDR3 protein: CSVIAGGGNEQFF
CDR3 DNA: TGCAGCGTAATAGCGGGAGGGGGCAATGAGCAGTTCTTC

D gene: NA
J gene: TRBJ1-2
V gene: TRBV21-1
clone size: few
CDR3 protein: CASSNGGAYGYTF
CDR3 DNA: TGTGCCAGCAGCAATGGAGGAGCCTATGGCTACACCTTC

D gene: TRBD1
J gene: TRBJ1-1
V gene: TRBV12-5
clone size: NA
CDR3 protein: CASGSTGTGVFSPPAFF
CDR3 DNA: TGTGCTAGTGGCTCTACCGGGACAGGGGTCTTTTCCCCCCCTGCTTTCTTT

D gene: NA
J gene: TRBJ1-2
V gene: TRBV19
clone size: NA
CDR3 protein: CASIPDGANYGYTF
CDR3 DNA: TGTGCCAGTATCCCCGACGGAGCTAACTATGGCTACACCTTC

D gene: NA
J gene: TRBJ2-7
V gene: TRBV4-1
clone size: NA
CDR3 protein: CASSQVRANYEQYF
CDR3 DNA: TGCGCCAGCAGCCAAGTGAGAGCAAACTACGAGCAGTACTTC

D gene: NA
J gene: TRBJ1-1
V gene: TRBV10-1
clone size: NA
CDR3 protein: CASSESSGMNWGNTEAFF
CDR3 DNA: TGCGCCAGCAGTGAATCGTCGGGGATGAATTGGGGAAACACTGAAGCTTTCTTT

D gene: NA
J gene: TRBJ1-1
V gene: TRBV28
clone size: NA
CDR3 protein: CASSLGANTEAFF
CDR3 DNA: TGTGCCAGCAGTTTAGGGGCCAACACTGAAGCTTTCTTT